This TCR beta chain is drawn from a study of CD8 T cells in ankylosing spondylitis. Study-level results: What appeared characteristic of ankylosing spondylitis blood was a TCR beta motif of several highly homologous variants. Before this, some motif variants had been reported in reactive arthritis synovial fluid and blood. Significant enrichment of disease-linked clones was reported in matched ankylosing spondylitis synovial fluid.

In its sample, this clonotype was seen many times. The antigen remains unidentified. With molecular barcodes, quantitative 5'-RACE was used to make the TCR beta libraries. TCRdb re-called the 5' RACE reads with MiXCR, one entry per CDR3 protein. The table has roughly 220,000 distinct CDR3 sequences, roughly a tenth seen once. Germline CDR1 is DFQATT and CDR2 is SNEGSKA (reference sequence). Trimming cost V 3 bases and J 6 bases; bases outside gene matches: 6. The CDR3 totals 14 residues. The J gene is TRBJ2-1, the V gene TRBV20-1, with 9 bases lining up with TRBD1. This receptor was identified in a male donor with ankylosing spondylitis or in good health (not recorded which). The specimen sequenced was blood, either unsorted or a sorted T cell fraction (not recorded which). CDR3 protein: CSARTGQGGNEQFF. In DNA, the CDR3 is TGCAGTGCTAGGACGGGACAGGGTGGCAATGAGCAGTTCTTC.